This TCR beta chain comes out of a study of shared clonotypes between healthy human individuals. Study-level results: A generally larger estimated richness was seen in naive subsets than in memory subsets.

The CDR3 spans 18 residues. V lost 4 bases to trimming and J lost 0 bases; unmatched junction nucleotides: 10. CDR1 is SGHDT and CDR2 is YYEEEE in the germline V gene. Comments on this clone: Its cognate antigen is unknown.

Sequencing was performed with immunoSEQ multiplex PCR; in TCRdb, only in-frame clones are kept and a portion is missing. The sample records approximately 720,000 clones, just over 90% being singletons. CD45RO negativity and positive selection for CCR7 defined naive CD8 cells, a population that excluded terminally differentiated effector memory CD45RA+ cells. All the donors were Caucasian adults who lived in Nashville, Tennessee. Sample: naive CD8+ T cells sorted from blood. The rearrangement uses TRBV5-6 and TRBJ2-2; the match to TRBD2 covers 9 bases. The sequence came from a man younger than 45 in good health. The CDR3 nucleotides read TGTGCCAGCAGCCAGGTGGCTAGCGGGACAGCGAACACCGGGGAGCTGTTTTTT. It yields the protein CASSQVASGTANTGELFF.